The 29 T cell receptor beta chains given below trace back to one sample, sequenced in a study of blood T cell repertoires in COVID-19. Libraries were prepared by immunoSEQ multiplex PCR; TCRdb keeps only in-frame clonotypes and omits some of them. The table has roughly 230,000 clones, roughly 85% seen once; the top ten hold approximately 5.1%. Sample: peripheral blood. These receptors all come from a man between 50 and 59 years old with COVID-19, enrolled during active disease.

This clone was detected only once. The CDR3 coding sequence is TGTGCCAGCAGCTTGTCGGTCGGCGGTGGCTACACCTTC. Protein product: CASSLSVGGGYTF. This chain uses TRBV5-6 with TRBJ1-2; no clear D. The CDR3 is made up of 13 amino acids. Deletions cut 1 base from V and 7 bases from J, with 11 bases between. The V gene's germline CDR1 is SGHDT and CDR2 YYEEEE. Looking up the rest from reference TRBV5-6 and TRBJ1-2 gives the full variable domain: DAGVTQSPTHLIKTRGQQVTLRCSPKSGHDTVSWYQQALGQGPQFIFQYYEEEERQRGNFPDRFSGHQFPNYSSELNVNALLLGDSALYLCASSLSVGGGYTFGSGTRLTVV.

The CDR3 bases are TGTGCCAGCTCACCGCAACGGGGGAGCCAAGAGACCCAGTACTTC. Encoded protein: CASSPQRGSQETQYF. V usage is TRBV18 and J usage is TRBJ2-5; the D gene is possibly TRBD2 (6 bases). V was clipped by 3 bases and J by 1 base, with 12 bases between them. The CDR3 consists of 15 residues. The germline gives CDR1 KGHSH, CDR2 LQKENI.

The chain joins TRBV7-9 to TRBJ1-1; a possible D gene is TRBD1 (5 bases). The germline V and J ends were trimmed by 1 base and 0 bases, with 12 bases remaining between them. The V gene's germline CDR1 is SEHNR and CDR2 FQNEAQ (reference sequence). The CDR3 consists of 16 residues. CDR3 nucleotide sequence: TGTGCCAGCAGCTTAGGAGGGACTATAATGAACACTGAAGCTTTCTTT. This encodes CASSLGGTIMNTEAFF.

This clone was detected once. The rearrangement joins TRBV10-3 to TRBJ2-2, with unresolved D. CDR1 is ENHRY and CDR2 is SYGVKD in the germline V gene. CDR3 size: 13 residues. V was trimmed by 6 bases and J by 0 bases, leaving 5 bases between them. CDR3 loop: CAIRTANTGELFF. The CDR3 DNA follows: TGTGCCATCAGAACGGCGAACACCGGGGAGCTGTTTTTT.

This clone appeared a single time. This sequence joins TRBV14 and TRBJ1-4, with D perhaps matching TRBD1 (5 bases). The CDR3 contains 14 residues. V dropped 4 bases and J dropped 10 bases, with 16 bases sitting between them. The germline gives CDR1 SGHDN, CDR2 FVKESK. The CDR3 bases are TGTGCCAGCAGCCCAGGGCGCGGCCTTGGAAAACTGTTTTTT. This sequence encodes CASSPGRGLGKLFF. The whole variable domain, filled in from reference TRBV14 and TRBJ1-4, reads EAGVTQFPSHSVIEKGQTVTLRCDPISGHDNLYWYRRVMGKEIKFLLHFVKESKQDESGMPNNRFLAERTGGTYSTLKVQPAELEDSGVYFCASSPGRGLGKLFFGSGTQLSVL.

This clone appeared a single time. The genes are TRBV5-6 and TRBJ2-7; the D gene is possibly TRBD1 (6 bases). The CDR3 is made up of 14 amino acids. The germline V gene has CDR1 SGHDT and CDR2 YYEEEE. Trimming stripped 2 bases from V and 3 bases from J, with 12 bases between. CDR3 sequence (DNA): TGTGCCAGCAGCTTACAGGGTCGGGTCTACGAGCAGTACTTC. Its protein is CASSLQGRVYEQYF.

The chain employs TRBV27 and TRBJ2-5, with TRBD1 matching 7 bases. Germline CDR1 and CDR2: MNHEY and SMNVEV (reference sequence). V lost 6 bases to trimming and J lost 2 bases; unmatched junction nucleotides: 12. CDR3 length: 16 amino acids. The CDR3 DNA follows: TGTGCCAGCAGGCCCTCCGCGACAGGGCGACAAGAGACCCAGTACTTC. Translated, it gives CASRPSATGRQETQYF.

The V call is TRBV9, the J call TRBJ1-6; maybe TRBD1 (5 bases). Germline V lookup: CDR1 SGDLS, CDR2 YYNGEE. V lost 6 bases, J lost 7 bases, and 17 bases lay in between. This CDR3 is 15 amino acids long. Here the CDR3 DNA reads TGTGCCAGCACCCCCTCGGGGGGAAAGAATTCACCCCTCCACTTT. This translates into CASTPSGGKNSPLHF.

The rearrangement joins TRBV5-1 to TRBJ2-1, with 7 bases identical to TRBD2. V lost 4 bases, J lost 9 bases, and 10 bases stayed unmatched. The CDR3 extends over 14 amino acids. Per germline, CDR1 SGHRS and CDR2 YFSETQ. This CDR3 reads CASSPGAPGGEQFF. DNA for the CDR3: TGCGCCAGCAGCCCGGGCGCCCCGGGGGGTGAGCAGTTCTTC.

This clone turned up a few times. The V call is TRBV9, the J call TRBJ2-3; D is perhaps TRBD2 (5 bases). CDR3 length equals 14 residues. Per germline, CDR1 SGDLS and CDR2 YYNGEE. V shed 3 bases and J shed 4 bases, with 12 bases lying between them. In DNA, the CDR3 is TGTGCCAGCAGCGCGTTCGGAGCGGCAGATACGCAGTATTTT. Residues: CASSAFGAADTQYF.

This clone came up once. The chain combines TRBV9 with TRBJ1-2, with D possibly matching TRBD1 (5 bases). Trimming removed 3 bases from V and 5 bases from J, with 11 bases in between. Germline V lookup: CDR1 SGDLS, CDR2 YYNGEE. CDR3 size: 13 residues. CDR3 bases: TGTGCCAGCAGCGAACAGGATTATTATGGCTACACCTTC. Its translation is CASSEQDYYGYTF.

The chain joins TRBV9 to TRBJ2-1; 9 bases map to TRBD1. CDR1 SGDLS and CDR2 YYNGEE come from the germline V gene. This CDR3 spans 16 amino acids. V lost 2 bases and J lost 6; bases outside the gene matches: 9. For the CDR3, the DNA is TGTGCCAGCAGCGTCTTACAGGGGGCTCTCTTCAATGAGCAGTTCTTC. Encoded protein: CASSVLQGALFNEQFF.

The genes are TRBV7-3 and TRBJ2-2; D gene uncertain. V shed 2 bases and J shed 5 bases, with 9 bases lying between them. CDR1 is SGHTA, CDR2 FQGTGA, per germline. This CDR3 comprises 14 residues. DNA of the CDR3: TGTGCCAGCAGCTTAGCTAGTCGTACCGGGGAGCTGTTTTTT. Its translation is CASSLASRTGELFF.

The chain uses TRBV27 and TRBJ2-5, with 7 bases fitting TRBD2. J lost 2 bases, V lost 6 bases, and 9 bases had no gene match. CDR3 length: 15 residues. Germline CDR1 reads MNHEY; CDR2 reads SMNVEV (reference sequence). CDR3 bases: TGTGCCAGCAGGGGAGGGCCTAGCGGTCAAGAGACCCAGTACTTC. Residues: CASRGGPSGQETQYF.

This chain connects TRBV28 to TRBJ2-7; maybe TRBD2 (6 bases). Germline loops: CDR1 MDHEN, CDR2 SYDVKM. With 2 bases removed from V and 3 bases from J, the gap between germline ends came to 11 bases. The CDR3 extends over 14 amino acids. As DNA, the CDR3 is TGTGCCAGCAGTTTACCTCGGGAGCTCTACGAGCAGTACTTC. Residues: CASSLPRELYEQYF.

V and J are TRBV4-2 and TRBJ1-1; D remains ambiguous. Germline V gene sequence: CDR1 LGHNA, CDR2 YNFKEQ. V was cut by 7 bases and J by 2 bases, with 11 bases left in between. This CDR3 is built from 13 residues. The CDR3 region has the DNA TGTGCCAGCAATAACCAGGTTAACACTGAAGCTTTCTTT. It codes for CASNNQVNTEAFF.

The chain links TRBV10-3 to TRBJ2-3; 8 bases fit TRBD2. V lost 4 bases and J lost 4; bases outside the gene matches: 4. Germline loops: CDR1 ENHRY, CDR2 SYGVKD. The CDR3 is 14 residues long. CDR3 sequence reads: CAISVTSGPDTQYF. Here the CDR3 DNA reads TGTGCCATCAGTGTAACTAGCGGTCCAGATACGCAGTATTTT.

The chain has TRBV11-1 and TRBJ1-1; 8 nucleotides align to TRBD1. The length of the CDR3 is 15 residues. V trimming: 5 bases; J trimming: 1 base; junction bases outside the gene matches: 6. Germline loops: CDR1 SGHAT, CDR2 FQDESV (reference sequence). CDR3 in DNA: TGTGCCAGCAGCCCTCCTGGACAGGGGAACACTGAAGCTTTCTTT. Translation: CASSPPGQGNTEAFF. The full variable domain, its missing parts supplied by reference TRBV11-1 and TRBJ1-1, is EAEVAQSPRYKITEKSQAVAFWCDPISGHATLYWYRQILGQGPELLVQFQDESVVDDSQLPKDRFSAERLKGVDSTLKIQPAELGDSAMYLCASSPPGQGNTEAFFGQGTRLTVV.

This clone was seen a few times. The chain combines TRBV6-5 with TRBJ2-7; maybe TRBD1 (6 bases). The germline V gene has CDR1 MNHEY and CDR2 SVGAGI. The V end lost 2 bases, the J end lost 3 bases, and 14 bases lay between the germline ends. The CDR3 has 15 amino acids. The CDR3 coding sequence is TGTGCCAGCAGTTACGGAGGCAGGGGTGGCTACGAGCAGTACTTC. Translated, it gives CASSYGGRGGYEQYF.

The chain is built from TRBV18 and TRBJ1-1, with D unclear. The V end lost 4 bases, the J end lost 5 bases, and 8 bases lay between the germline ends. The CDR3 covers 12 residues. Germline CDR1 reads KGHSH; CDR2 reads LQKENI. The CDR3 sequence is CASSLQDTEAFF. CDR3 nucleotide sequence: TGTGCCAGCTCACTTCAGGATACTGAAGCTTTCTTT.

CDR3 residues: CASSSGTEGPHQPQHF. CDR3 DNA: TGTGCCAGTAGCTCTGGGACAGAGGGCCCCCATCAGCCCCAGCATTTT. This chain links TRBV19 with TRBJ1-5, with TRBD1 matching over 7 bases. Germline assignment: CDR1 LNHDA and CDR2 SQIVND (reference sequence). This CDR3 region has 16 residues. The V gene end was trimmed by 6 bases and the J gene end by 5 bases; junction bases not matched to a gene: 13.

This clone has just a few counts. The gene calls are TRBV28 and TRBJ1-1; 9 bases are a match to TRBD1. The CDR3 is made up of 14 amino acids. Germline V lookup: CDR1 MDHEN, CDR2 SYDVKM. Trimming at V came to 6 bases and at J to 6 bases, leaving 8 bases not matched to a gene. CDR3 protein: CASRRTGGIPEAFF. CDR3 coding DNA: TGTGCCAGCAGAAGAACAGGGGGCATACCTGAAGCTTTCTTT.

The chain couples TRBV28 to TRBJ1-1; 10 nucleotides line up with TRBD1. This CDR3 has 16 amino acids. With 6 bases clipped from V and 4 bases from J, the junction kept 11 bases outside the gene matches. Germline CDR1 and CDR2: MDHEN and SYDVKM. This CDR3 is CASSEPGQGSFTEAFF. The CDR3 nucleotides are TGTGCCAGCAGCGAACCGGGACAGGGGTCTTTCACTGAAGCTTTCTTT. Looking up the rest from reference TRBV28 and TRBJ1-1 gives the full variable domain: DVKVTQSSRYLVKRTGEKVFLECVQDMDHENMFWYRQDPGLGLRLIYFSYDVKMKEKGDIPEGYSVSREKKERFSLILESASTNQTSMYLCASSEPGQGSFTEAFFGQGTRLTVV.

This chain connects TRBV11-2 to TRBJ2-7, with no clear D. In germline, CDR1 is SGHAT, CDR2 FQNNGV. The V and J ends lost 0 bases and 1 base respectively, with 10 bases between them. CDR3 length equals 15 residues. In nucleotides, the CDR3 is TGTGCCAGCAGCTTAGACCAGATCACATCCTACGAGCAGTACTTC. It is translated as CASSLDQITSYEQYF.

This clone was recorded once. In DNA, the CDR3 is TGCAGCGTTGAAGATCGGGAGAAAACTAGCACAGATACGCAGTATTTT. Translating gives CSVEDREKTSTDTQYF. The J gene is TRBJ2-3, the V gene TRBV29-1, with TRBD2 as a possible D gene (6 bases). In germline, CDR1 is SQVTM, CDR2 ANQGSEA. With 0 bases removed from V and 0 bases from J, the gap between germline ends came to 13 bases. CDR3 size: 16 residues.

The chain joins TRBV18 to TRBJ1-1; TRBD1 matches 9 bases. The CDR3 has 15 residues. Germline loops: CDR1 KGHSH, CDR2 LQKENI. The junction had 3 bases not matched to a gene; V was cut back by 1 base and J by 3 bases. The CDR3 region is CASSPLWTGDTEAFF. The CDR3 DNA reads TGTGCCAGCTCACCACTATGGACAGGGGACACTGAAGCTTTCTTT.

CDR3 nucleotides: TGCGCCAGCAGCCTAATCTTACCTCCTCGAGGGGGTCTGAACACTGAAGCTTTCTTT. Translating it yields CASSLILPPRGGLNTEAFF. The rearrangement links TRBV5-1 to TRBJ1-1; TRBD1 might be the D (6 bases). The germline CDR1 and CDR2 sequences are SGHRS and YFSETQ. The CDR3 totals 19 residues. V was cut by 4 bases and J by 0 bases, with 25 bases left in between.

The rearrangement links TRBV5-1 to TRBJ2-1; D is unclear. Trimming removed 1 base from V and 2 bases from J, with 13 bases in between. The length of the CDR3 is 16 residues. The germline V gene has CDR1 SGHRS and CDR2 YFSETQ. This CDR3 is CASSLITEQPYNEQFF. Written as DNA, the CDR3 is TGCGCCAGCAGCTTGATAACAGAGCAGCCCTACAATGAGCAGTTCTTC.

This rearrangement joins TRBV7-2 to TRBJ2-1; no clear D. V was cut by 6 bases and J by 6 bases, with 15 bases left in between. The CDR3 extends over 14 amino acids. From germline, CDR1 is SGHTA and CDR2 FQGNSA. The CDR3 here is CASSQTRQTNEQFF. Here the CDR3 DNA reads TGTGCCAGCAGTCAAACCAGGCAAACCAATGAGCAGTTCTTC.